Each of the 27 T cell receptor beta chains below was sequenced from the same sample in a study of beta chain features in type 1 diabetes listed by TCRdb under 2018. The library was produced with the immunoSEQ multiplex PCR assay. The entire isolated RNA was reverse transcribed using the High Capacity cDNA Reverse Transcription Kit, and thus expressed TCRB transcripts were sequenced. As stored in TCRdb, this immuneACCESS dataset retains in-frame rearrangements with V and J assigned. A fraction of the clones does not appear; measured against another copy, unresolved V genes explain less than half of the discrepancy, and the remainder lacks a known reason. A total of under 250,000 clones appear in this sample, under 13% of them only once. The leading ten clones occupy 1% to 1.5% of the sample. The sample consisted of central memory CD4+ T cells from blood. These receptors were collected from a man aged 18 to 29 in good health.

This clone was detected only a few times. The V and J genes are TRBV30 and TRBJ1-2; D is uncertain. From germline, CDR1 is GTSNPN and CDR2 SVGIG (reference sequence). The V and J ends lost 0 bases and 7 bases respectively, with 27 bases between them. This CDR3 contains 18 residues. The CDR3 sequence: CAWSVLRPTSLNYGGYTF. The CDR3 DNA reads as TGTGCCTGGAGTGTATTGCGGCCGACATCACTCAACTATGGTGGCTACACCTTC.

In the case of this clone: At one end, the junction sequence differs from germline, possibly due to a read error. The chain links TRBV7-7 to TRBJ2-5, with 12 bases identical to TRBD2. CDR3 length equals 16 residues. From germline, CDR1 is SSHAT and CDR2 FNYEAQ (reference sequence). The CDR3 region is CASSASTSGGGETQYF. The DNA of the CDR3 is TGTGCTAGCAGCGCCTCGACTAGCGGGGGCGGGGAGACCCAGTACTTC.

At least ten counts were recorded for this clone. The chain uses TRBV30 and TRBJ1-1, with D possibly TRBD1 on 5 matching bases. The CDR3 extends over 15 amino acids. The germline V and J ends were trimmed by 4 bases and 4 bases, with 19 bases remaining between them. Germline assignment: CDR1 GTSNPN and CDR2 SVGIG (reference sequence). Here the CDR3 reads CAWMDAYGRVTEAFF. In DNA form, the CDR3 reads TGTGCCTGGATGGACGCGTACGGCAGGGTCACTGAAGCTTTCTTT.

The table lists this clone with a few counts. The chain uses TRBV7-2 and TRBJ2-1; D gene ambiguous. The CDR3 contains 13 residues. Germline CDR1 SGHTA, CDR2 FQGNSA. Trimming removed 2 bases at V and 3 bases at J, with 5 bases between. CDR3 sequence reads: CASSLPYYNEQFF. CDR3 in DNA: TGTGCCAGCAGCTTACCCTACTACAATGAGCAGTTCTTC.

A few counts support this clone. The genes are TRBV2 and TRBJ2-7, with D tentatively TRBD1 or TRBD2 (5 bases each). Germline CDR1 is SNHLY and CDR2 is FYNNEI. Trimming cost V 5 bases and J 2 bases, with 13 bases left between them. The CDR3 sequence is 14 residues long. In nucleotides, the CDR3 is TGTGCCAGCAGTTGGGACCTTCCCCCCTACGAGCAGTACTTC. This codes for CASSWDLPPYEQYF. The complete variable domain, with remaining parts taken from reference TRBV2 and TRBJ2-7, reads EPEVTQTPSHQVTQMGQEVILRCVPISNHLYFYWYRQILGQKVEFLVSFYNNEISEKSEIFDDQFSVERPDGSNFTLKIRSTKLEDSAMYFCASSWDLPPYEQYFGPGTRLTVT.

In its sample, this clone was seen a few times. With a far larger clone one base away, a read error is the likely cause. J is TRBJ2-1 and V is TRBV5-5; D is uncertain. From germline, CDR1 is SGHKS and CDR2 YYEKEE (reference sequence). The CDR3 extends over 12 amino acids. V lost 4 bases and J lost 6, with 8 bases in between. CDR3 sequence (DNA): TGTGCCAGCAGCGCGGCCGTCAATGAGCAGTTCTTC. Translating it yields CASSAAVNEQFF.

This chain joins TRBV6-6 and TRBJ2-3; no clear D. The CDR3 has 14 amino acids. V shed 6 bases and J shed 0 bases, with 10 bases lying between them. Germline V lookup: CDR1 MNHNY, CDR2 SVGAGI (reference sequence). CDR3 sequence (DNA): TGTGCCAGCAGCAAGAGCGCTAGCACAGATACGCAGTATTTT. Its translation: CASSKSASTDTQYF.

This chain connects TRBV30 to TRBJ1-2, with no clear D. V shed 0 bases and J shed 0 bases, with 5 bases lying between them. The germline V gene has CDR1 GTSNPN and CDR2 SVGIG (reference sequence). The CDR3 has 13 residues. CDR3 sequence reads: CAWSVGANYGYTF. CDR3 nucleotides: TGTGCCTGGAGTGTCGGAGCTAACTATGGCTACACCTTC.

This clone was seen a few times. The V and J genes are TRBV14 and TRBJ2-1; D is undetermined. Germline V CDR1 and CDR2: SGHDN, FVKESK. CDR3 size: 13 residues. With 4 bases removed from V and 8 bases from J, the gap between germline ends came to 12 bases. The CDR3 bases are TGTGCCAGCAGCCCACACCGGGCAGATGAGCAGTTCTTC. Translated, it gives CASSPHRADEQFF.

Ten or more counts support this clone. The chain employs TRBV14 and TRBJ2-4; D unresolved. V lost 4 bases and J lost 6, with 10 bases in between. This CDR3 comprises 13 residues. Per germline, CDR1 SGHDN and CDR2 FVKESK. CDR3 nucleotide sequence: TGTGCCAGCAGCCCCCGGGTCTTAAACATTCAGTACTTC. This codes for CASSPRVLNIQYF. Full variable domain (remainder filled in from reference TRBV14 and TRBJ2-4): EAGVTQFPSHSVIEKGQTVTLRCDPISGHDNLYWYRRVMGKEIKFLLHFVKESKQDESGMPNNRFLAERTGGTYSTLKVQPAELEDSGVYFCASSPRVLNIQYFGAGTRLSVL.

This clone showed up just a few times. The chain combines TRBV20-1 with TRBJ1-1, with 7 nucleotides matching TRBD1. CDR1 is DFQATT, CDR2 SNEGSKA, per germline (reference sequence). The CDR3 consists of 11 residues. The junction had 2 bases not matched to a gene; V was cut back by 0 bases and J by 10 bases. The CDR3 spells CSAREGQRAFF. CDR3 bases: TGCAGTGCTAGAGAGGGACAGAGAGCTTTCTTT.

This clone was seen a few times. The CDR3: CASSLMGTPGETQYF. The CDR3 DNA reads TGTGCCAGCAGCCTAATGGGGACCCCCGGGGAGACCCAGTACTTC. The chain links TRBV7-6 to TRBJ2-5, with D possibly called TRBD1 or TRBD2 (5 bases each). Per germline, CDR1 SGHVS and CDR2 FNYEAQ. This CDR3 comprises 15 residues. V was cut by 5 bases and J by 5 bases, with 18 bases left in between.

The chain has TRBV4-3 and TRBJ2-1; D may be TRBD2 (6 bases). This CDR3 is built from 15 residues. Germline values: CDR1 LGHNA, CDR2 YSLEER. The germline V and J ends were trimmed by 1 base and 4 bases, with 11 bases remaining between them. CDR3 in amino acids: CASSQAPLAYNEQFF. CDR3 DNA sequence: TGCGCCAGCAGCCAAGCCCCCCTAGCGTACAATGAGCAGTTCTTC.

The J gene is TRBJ2-1, the V gene TRBV19; the match to TRBD2 covers 8 bases. This CDR3 comprises 17 residues. Germline V gives CDR1 LNHDA, CDR2 SQIVND (reference sequence). V lost 1 base, J lost 3 bases, and 8 bases stayed unmatched. CDR3 sequence reads: CASSIASGRGLYNEQFF. The CDR3 DNA reads TGTGCCAGTAGTATAGCGAGCGGGAGAGGGCTCTACAATGAGCAGTTCTTC.

This clone appeared many times. The V and J genes are TRBV29-1 and TRBJ2-1; 9 bases map to TRBD2. Germline V gene data show CDR1 as SQVTM and CDR2 as ANQGSEA. The V and J ends lost 5 bases and 4 bases, in that order; junction bases with no gene match: 15. The CDR3 length is 17 residues. This chain's CDR3 is CSVLLSSTSGLYNEQFF. The DNA of the CDR3 is TGCAGCGTTCTTCTATCGTCCACTAGCGGGTTATACAATGAGCAGTTCTTC.

This rearrangement joins TRBV6-5 to TRBJ2-1, with 8 bases lining up with TRBD2. The J segment lost 9 bases and the V segment lost 11 bases, leaving 12 bases of the junction unmatched. CDR3 length: 13 amino acids. CDR1 and CDR2 (germline): MNHEY, SVGAGI. CDR3 sequence reads: CAGAREGYSEQFF. The CDR3 DNA reads as TGTGCCGGAGCCCGGGAGGGGTATAGTGAGCAGTTCTTC.

The gene calls are TRBV5-4 and TRBJ2-1, with 7 bases aligning to TRBD1. The germline V gene encodes CDR1 SGHNT and CDR2 YYREEE (reference sequence). Trimming removed 2 bases from V and 8 bases from J; junction bases left unmatched: 4. The length of the CDR3 is 13 residues. The CDR3 DNA follows: TGTGCCAGCAGCTTCTGGACAGGCCATGAGCAGTTCTTC. Its protein is CASSFWTGHEQFF.

This rearrangement joins TRBV19 to TRBJ1-5, with D possibly matching TRBD1 (5 bases). CDR1 is LNHDA, CDR2 SQIVND, per germline (reference sequence). The V and J ends lost 5 bases and 4 bases respectively, with 18 bases between them. This CDR3 is built from 16 residues. The CDR3 DNA follows: TGTGCCAGTAGTGCCGAGGGGCCCGGGGCTAATCAGCCCCAGCATTTT. As protein: CASSAEGPGANQPQHF.

This rearrangement joins TRBV5-6 to TRBJ2-7; weak D call: TRBD2 (5 bases). Deletions cut 5 bases from V and 0 bases from J, with 15 bases between. Germline V CDR1 and CDR2: SGHDT, YYEEEE. The CDR3 spans 15 residues. The DNA of the CDR3 is TGTGCCAGCAGTCCCTCGGGAACACTCTCCTACGAGCAGTACTTC. This codes for CASSPSGTLSYEQYF.

This clone was seen more than once but under ten times. The genes are TRBV7-3 and TRBJ2-1; 11 bases are shared with TRBD2. The CDR3 totals 14 residues. The germline V gene has CDR1 SGHTA and CDR2 FQGTGA. Trimming took 4 bases from V and 7 from J; bases not matched to a gene: 3. The CDR3 bases are TGTGCCAGCAGCTCCGGGACTAGCGGAAATGAGCAGTTCTTC. Its protein is CASSSGTSGNEQFF.

This clone was detected only a few times. This chain joins TRBV18 and TRBJ2-7; 9 bases line up with TRBD1. V gave up 3 bases and J gave up 6 bases; unmatched junction bases: 12. The CDR3 is 16 amino acids. Germline CDR1 KGHSH, CDR2 LQKENI. The CDR3 DNA follows: TGTGCCAGCTCACCCCGGGACAGGGCAAGCGTGAGCGAGCAGTACTTC. Translating gives CASSPRDRASVSEQYF.

CDR3 sequence reads: CASSLRGTTQETQYF. In DNA, the CDR3 is TGTGCCAGCAGCTTACGAGGGACTACCCAAGAGACCCAGTACTTC. The chain carries TRBV7-6 and TRBJ2-5, with 7 bases lining up with TRBD2. With 2 bases clipped from V and 1 base from J, the junction kept 4 bases outside the gene matches. The CDR3 runs to 15 residues. CDR1 SGHVS and CDR2 FNYEAQ come from the germline V gene.

This clone was seen more than once but under ten times. The V and J genes are TRBV7-3 and TRBJ2-2; perhaps TRBD2 as D (7 bases). Germline CDR1 SGHTA, CDR2 FQGTGA. The ends were cut back, 1 base at V and 1 base at J, with 10 bases in the middle. This CDR3 has 16 amino acids. The CDR3 sequence: CASSLMRGQNTGELFF. CDR3 in DNA: TGTGCCAGCAGCTTAATGCGGGGGCAGAACACCGGGGAGCTGTTTTTT.

This clone was picked up a small number of times. The chain has TRBV7-9 and TRBJ2-7, with TRBD1 as a possible D gene (5 bases). This CDR3 contains 13 residues. Trimming shortened V by 4 bases and J by 5 bases, and 12 bases separated the two germline ends. Looked up from germline, CDR1 is SEHNR and CDR2 is FQNEAQ (reference sequence). CDR3 nucleotide sequence: TGTGCCAGCAGCTCAGGCAGGGCCAACGAGCAGTACTTC. Its translation is CASSSGRANEQYF.

The genes are TRBV10-1 and TRBJ2-5; D is unresolved. CDR1 is WNHNN, CDR2 SYGVQD, per germline (reference sequence). The CDR3 runs 15 residues. Trimming pared 2 bases from V and 1 base from J, leaving 11 bases between. CDR3 nucleotides: TGCGCCAGCAGTGAGCATCTAGATCCCCAAGAGACCCAGTACTTC. Its protein product is CASSEHLDPQETQYF.

The V call is TRBV30, the J call TRBJ2-5, with 10 bases that match TRBD1. Trimming took 2 bases from V and 3 from J; bases not matched to a gene: 6. There are 15 residues in the CDR3. Germline V gene lookup returns CDR1 GTSNPN and CDR2 SVGIG (reference sequence). The CDR3 protein is CAWSPLGTGEETQYF. CDR3 nucleotides: TGTGCCTGGAGTCCTCTAGGGACAGGGGAAGAGACCCAGTACTTC.

This clone was detected only a few times. The chain combines TRBV2 with TRBJ2-7, with 7 positions matching TRBD2. The CDR3 sequence is 15 residues long. From germline, CDR1 is SNHLY and CDR2 FYNNEI. The trim removed 6 bases at V and 1 base at J, leaving 9 bases unmatched. The CDR3 nucleotides are TGTGCCAGCAGGAAGGTGGGAGGGCAGTCCTACGAGCAGTACTTC. This translates into CASRKVGGQSYEQYF.